Listed here are 8 T cell receptor beta chains from one sample, sequenced in a study of tumor and adjacent non-tumor tissue in lung cancer. RNA was extracted from bulk tissue without any cell sorting. The library came from three nested PCR rounds adapted from ARM-PCR protocols. In TCRdb, the multiplex PCR reads were re-called with MiXCR into one record per CDR3 protein. Among over 110,000 distinct CDR3 sequences, around 66% were seen once, and the ten largest hold 15% to 20%. The sample consisted of lung tumor tissue. These receptors originate from a man in his 60s with small cell lung cancer.

This clonotype was counted between two and nine times. The V call is TRBV5-4, the J call TRBJ1-1; D perhaps matches TRBD1 (6 bases). Trimming cost V 0 bases and J 3 bases, with 12 bases left between them. The CDR3 covers 15 residues. Germline V gene lookup returns CDR1 SGHNT and CDR2 YYREEE (reference sequence). CDR3 nucleotides: TGTGCCAGCAGCTTGGGGGCAGGGGTCTACACTGAAGCTTTCTTT. Encoded protein: CASSLGAGVYTEAFF.

This clonotype was picked up a small number of times. The chain has TRBV12-3 or TRBV12-4 and TRBJ2-7; 10 bases align to TRBD2. V was pared by 4 bases and J by 3 bases, with 3 bases of the junction left unmatched. CDR3 length: 14 residues. CDR3 sequence reads: CASSSRTSGYEQYF. The CDR3 coding sequence is TGTGCCAGCAGTTCCCGGACTAGCGGCTACGAGCAGTACTTC.

This clonotype came up many times. The chain couples TRBV12-3 or TRBV12-4 to TRBJ1-1; TRBD1 might be the D (6 bases). The CDR3 runs 14 residues. Trimming took off 7 bases at V and 1 base at J, with 13 bases between the two ends. This chain's CDR3 is CASTQRGQNTEAFF. The CDR3 DNA is TGTGCCAGCACCCAACGGGGGCAGAACACTGAAGCTTTCTTT.

Comments on this clonotype: A much larger clone sits a single nucleotide away, making a read error possible. In this CDR3 the conserved last residue, phenylalanine or tryptophan, is missing, so a read error is likely. V and J are TRBV6-5 and TRBJ2-1, with D possibly TRBD1 on 6 matching bases. The germline V gene encodes CDR1 MNHEY and CDR2 SVGAGI. Deletions cut 7 bases from V and 6 bases from J, with 16 bases between. The length of the CDR3 is 14 residues. Here the CDR3 reads CASTKGEASNEQFL. The CDR3 DNA follows: TGTGCCAGCACCAAGGGGGAAGCGAGCAATGAGCAGTTCCTC.

CDR3: CASSDGAVNTEAFF. CDR3 DNA sequence: TGTGCCAGCAGTGACGGTGCAGTAAACACTGAAGCTTTCTTT. The V call is TRBV6-4, the J call TRBJ1-1; D not resolved. The CDR3 runs 14 residues. In germline, CDR1 is MRHNA, CDR2 SNTAGT. Trimming shortened V by 2 bases and J by 2 bases, and 9 bases separated the two germline ends.

Worth noting for this clonotype: A much more abundant neighbour one base away suggests this may be a read error. The chain is built from TRBV7-9 and TRBJ2-5, with D possibly being TRBD1 or TRBD2 (5 bases each). The CDR3 totals 12 residues. V was pared by 8 bases and J by 5 bases, with 12 bases between. CDR1 is SEHNR, CDR2 FQNEAQ, per germline (reference sequence). Here the CDR3 reads CASCLEGETQYF. As DNA, the CDR3 is TGTGCCAGCTGCCTAGAGGGGGAGACCCAGTACTTC.

In its sample, this clonotype was seen many times. V gene TRBV11-2 combines with J gene TRBJ2-4; TRBD1 is a possible D gene (5 bases). V lost 5 bases, J lost 1 base, and 9 bases lay in between. CDR3 length: 14 amino acids. From germline, CDR1 is SGHAT and CDR2 FQNNGV. The CDR3 DNA follows: TGTGCCAGCAGCCCCCAGGGTGCCAAAAACATTCAGTACTTC. Translating it yields CASSPQGAKNIQYF.

V is TRBV9 and J is TRBJ2-5; D unclear. This CDR3 is built from 14 residues. Germline values: CDR1 SGDLS, CDR2 YYNGEE. The V gene lost 0 bases and the J gene lost 5 bases, with 11 bases spanning the gap. The DNA for the CDR3 is TGTGCCAGCAGCGTAGTGATTAGTGGGGAGACCCAGTACTTC. Protein sequence: CASSVVISGETQYF.